This T cell receptor beta chain is from a study of cytomegalovirus exposure and HLA in healthy donors (dated by TCRdb to the late 2010s). As for the study more broadly: An earlier analysis of roughly 500 of the donors reported more than 250 Gb of sequence data and some 100 million unique TCR beta sequences from roughly 180 million T cells. An early release covering 500 to 750 HLA-typed donors comprised 250 to 350 gigabases of sequencing data and approximately 85 million unique TCR sequences. Of the roughly 400 genotyped donors, approximately 83% fell in the genetic ancestry cluster associated with self-reported Caucasian donors. The study was designed to test whether signatures of past pathogen exposure could be identified by cataloging public T cell receptors. The study profiled the T cell repertoires of under 850 subjects by immunosequencing and related them to cytomegalovirus serostatus. Besides the first cohort of roughly 640 subjects, a separate validation cohort made up of over 100 different subjects was used. High-throughput TCR immunosequencing, statistical association of individual TCRs with disease status, and machine learning were combined to predict cytomegalovirus infection status. To study patterns of TCR occurrence, a later analysis re-analyzed previously published TCR beta repertoires from 650 to 750 donors and added high-resolution HLA genotyping. Rather than using new phenotypic data, the later analysis identified candidate immune exposures from TCR beta sequences and from how often those sequences occurred across donors. To decide whether each TCR beta V gene segment behaved as functional or pseudogenic, an earlier analysis of 587 of the donors relied on high-throughput TCR beta sequencing. Alongside the repertoire data, information on donor age, sex, ethnicity and CMV serostatus was compiled. A later genetic analysis took genome-wide SNP genotypes for about 65% of the 666 donors and used that subset as a discovery cohort. All discovery cohort repertoires had been generated using a single sequencing platform. Both class I and class II loci were covered by HLA typing, at four-digit resolution. The number of typed donors differed by locus: about 620-640 for A, B, C, DRB1 and DQB1; 522 for DQA1; 600 to 610 for DPA1; and about 470 for DPB1. A few DR-DQ haplotypes were treated as single units for association and clustering because of strong linkage in the cohort. Across approximately 420 genotyped donors of the cohort, an average of 235,054 unique TCR beta nucleotide sequences per donor were sequenced, and roughly 20% of those sequences were non-productive.

The library came from the immunoSEQ multiplex PCR assay. The multiplex PCR relied on a mix of 60 forward primers for TCR Vbeta segments and 13 reverse primers for TCR Jbeta segments. The CDR3 region of rearranged TCR beta genes was amplified from genomic DNA by a multiplex PCR assay. On the Illumina HiSeq System, the amplified TCR beta libraries were sequenced as 87-base-pair reads. The paper's processing steps were these. Across the 670 or so repertoires, a later analysis counted some 81 million unique TCR beta chains, around 11 million of which were shared by at least two donors. Raw reads were error-corrected and collapsed into unique sequences by a nearest-neighbor algorithm in which closely related sequences were merged to remove PCR and sequencing errors. To assign V, D and J gene segments, CDR3 sequences were aligned to IMGT reference sequences. Each retained sequence needed at least a six-nucleotide match to both a V gene segment and a J gene segment. Rearrangements were called productive when the CDR3 lacked stop codons and stayed in frame with V and J; all others were non-productive. CDR3 was defined by IMGT convention, running from the second conserved V-encoded cysteine to the conserved J-encoded phenylalanine. In an earlier analysis of around 640 of the donors, sequences lacking an unambiguous match to a single V gene segment were excluded. An earlier analysis of some 500 of the donors classified V segments as functional when productive rearrangements were above 56.7% and as segregating when the standard deviation between donors was above 5%. To diagnose cytomegalovirus status from the catalog of TCR beta chain sequences, a statistical classification framework was built. A later analysis assigned V and J genes by comparing TCR nucleotide sequences with IMGT/GENE-DB human TR gene sequences. The TCRdist pipeline was used in a later analysis to assign CDR3 sequences and most-parsimonious VDJ recombination scenarios. In a later analysis, each TCR beta chain was defined by its CDR3 amino acid sequence together with its V-gene family, and reads without a unique V-gene family were excluded. A later analysis removed 500 to 600 highly shared, low-generation-probability nucleotide sequences to deal with suspected cross-contamination and a sequencing artifact. For each public chain, a later analysis derived a clonal expansion index from normalized ranks of inferred template counts within each repertoire. Generation probabilities in a later analysis came from a VDJ recombination model fitted to out-of-frame rearrangements, and those results were checked against IGoR. A later analysis scored TCR-TCR, TCR-HLA and TCR-CMV co-occurrence with hypergeometric tests, applying a repertoire-size bias correction to TCR pairs. False discovery rates were estimated in a later analysis by permuting HLA or CMV assignments 20 times. A later analysis grouped co-occurring TCRs with DBSCAN, adding TCRdist sequence similarity when clustering within HLA-allele-positive subsets. Repertoires with fewer than 30,000 or more than 120,000 public chains were left out of co-occurrence clustering, as were several repertoires with anomalous nucleotide sharing. TCRdb's version of the immuneACCESS table is confined to in-frame rearrangements and falls short of the full clone set. An unresolved V gene accounts for under half of the shortfall where checked; the remainder is of unknown origin. V and J calls and clone size are given by that table; D and trimming were obtained from the DNA. This sample comprises about 150,000 clones, around 66% of them detected only once. 6.5% of the sample goes to the ten largest clones.

On this clone: Its antigen has not been determined. One end of the junction fails to match germline, which may point to a read error.

Broader findings and caveats from the paper: Roughly uniform sequencing depth across donors was assumed in presence/absence analyses, although this assumption may not hold. Because some donors lacked HLA typing at each locus, the association tests relied only on the typed subset. According to a later analysis, most CMV-associated TCR beta chains appeared to be HLA-restricted, and the HLA associations seemed to be driven largely by CMV exposure. Linkage disequilibrium might explain the correlated functional status among segregating V segments, but an unknown experimental factor could not be excluded. A cluster of highly shared sequence variants was judged likely to represent a technical artifact of the sequencing pipeline. Most TCR sequences were observed very rarely across donors, whereas some public TCRs were present in many individuals. Some IMGT-functional V segments, including TRBV6-2 and TRBV6-3, could not be distinguished by the 87-base-pair reads and were therefore excluded. Several of the top co-occurrence clusters appeared to be linked to parvovirus B19, influenza, CMV and Epstein-Barr virus, according to a later analysis. In both the original and validation cohorts, the classifier was reported to diagnose cytomegalovirus status with high specificity and sensitivity. An earlier analysis of approximately 590 of the donors showed that most TCR beta V segments appeared in productive rearrangements either about 90% or about 30% of the time, which broadly matched IMGT annotations. A further reported finding was that TCR beta sequences accurately predicted the HLA-A and HLA-B alleles for most subjects in the first cohort. A few of the identified cytomegalovirus-associated TCR beta chains were confirmed in vitro to be specific for cytomegalovirus antigens. V-gene and J-gene trimming of TCR beta chains was associated with a missense DCLRE1C variant in a later genetic analysis, and the association was replicated in an independent cohort. A later analysis found that TCR association rates varied across HLA loci, with DRB1 alleles showing the most associated TCRs and HLA-C alleles the fewest. Compared with the roughly 720-donor mean, donors in an Asian-associated ancestry cluster had fewer N-insertions in productive TCRs, according to a later genetic analysis. The earlier analysis of approximately 590 of the donors excluded some 15 rarely observed V segments, including chromosome 9 orphons, because counts were too low. A total of about 180 TCR beta chains were listed by the study as associated with cytomegalovirus. In a later analysis, HLA-associated TCR beta chains were found to be more clonally expanded and to have lower generation probabilities than equally common non-associated chains. A later analysis associated about 17,000 TCR beta sequences with specific HLA alleles at a false discovery rate of 0.05. Immune exposure information for the cohort was limited to CMV serostatus. Strong co-occurrence of HLA alleles, especially DR and DQ, made assigning TCR associations to individual alleles difficult. This cohort had only TCR beta chains sequenced, and the lack of alpha or paired-chain data limited which features could be detected. It was suggested by the authors that the approach could potentially be generalized to other disease states and immunological phenotypes.

In total, just over 650 healthy bone marrow donors made up the cohort. At the time of sampling, every cohort member was nominally healthy, though immune exposures that went unrecorded were likely present. The donor tested CMV seronegative, placing the donor among the 300 to 400 seronegative members of the cohort. A peripheral blood sample was provided by each donor, and peripheral blood mononuclear cells were used for TCR beta sequencing. The Qiagen DNeasy Blood Extraction Kit was used to extract genomic DNA from the blood cell samples. From the germline V gene, CDR1 is SGHRS and CDR2 is YFSETQ. Taken from cysteine to phenylalanine, the CDR3 has 15 residues. The kept DNA is CDR3 alone, 45 bases in frame from the first base.

The sequencing input was PBMCs. The TCR originated in a woman aged 55-69 years in good health and CMV-seronegative. This chain joins TRBV5-1 to TRBJ2-7, with 10 bases matching TRBD2. At the DNA level, the sequence is TGCGTCAGCAGCCTCACCGGGACTAGCGAGTACGAGCAGTACTTC. Protein translation: CVSSLTGTSEYEQYF.